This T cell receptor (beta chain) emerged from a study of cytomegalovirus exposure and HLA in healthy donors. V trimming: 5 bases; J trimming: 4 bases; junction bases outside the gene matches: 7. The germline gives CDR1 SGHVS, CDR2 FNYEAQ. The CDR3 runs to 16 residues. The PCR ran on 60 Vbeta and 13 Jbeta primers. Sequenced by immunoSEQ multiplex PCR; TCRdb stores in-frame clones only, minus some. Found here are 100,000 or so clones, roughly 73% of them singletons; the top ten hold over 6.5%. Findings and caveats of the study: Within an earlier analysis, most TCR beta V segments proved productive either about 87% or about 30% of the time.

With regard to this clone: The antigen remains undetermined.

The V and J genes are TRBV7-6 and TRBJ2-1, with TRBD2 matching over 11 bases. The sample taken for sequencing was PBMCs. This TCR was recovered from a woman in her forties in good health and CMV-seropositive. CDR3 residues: CASSPQGTSGYNEQFF. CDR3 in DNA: TGTGCCAGCAGCCCACAAGGGACTAGCGGTTACAATGAGCAGTTCTTC.